The rows below give T cell receptor beta chains drawn from one sample of a study of identical twins. TCRdb recomputed calls from the 5' RACE reads with MiXCR, one row per CDR3 protein. The data hold some 320,000 distinct CDR3 sequences, with around 12% observed a single time. These data are also associated with another study on yellow fever vaccine responses in identical twins.

The specimen sequenced was CD8+ T cells sorted from blood. Every receptor here comes from a young woman in good health. The CDR3 runs from the conserved cysteine through the conserved F or W. The D gene is left open where the match is weak.

v_call: TRBV19; j_call: TRBJ2-1; d_call: TRBD1; cdr3_aa: CASSTPGQKQFF
v_call: TRBV28; j_call: TRBJ2-5; d_call: TRBD1; cdr3_aa: CASSYRQGARETQYF
v_call: TRBV7-6; j_call: TRBJ1-1; d_call: TRBD1; cdr3_aa: CASSLFVGQGTDYTEAFF
v_call: TRBV27; j_call: TRBJ1-5; d_call: -; cdr3_aa: CASSLLEHRGQPQHF
v_call: TRBV27; j_call: TRBJ2-1; d_call: TRBD2; cdr3_aa: CASSPRSGRFNEQFF
v_call: TRBV9; j_call: TRBJ2-3; d_call: -; cdr3_aa: CASSGASSVSTDTQYF
v_call: TRBV7-9; j_call: TRBJ1-1; d_call: -; cdr3_aa: CASSLDWMNTEAFF
v_call: TRBV29-1; j_call: TRBJ2-1; d_call: -; cdr3_aa: CSGAENEQFF
v_call: TRBV6-5; j_call: TRBJ2-7; d_call: -; cdr3_aa: CASSYTETSQGSRYEQYF
v_call: TRBV12-3/TRBV12-4; j_call: TRBJ2-7; d_call: TRBD1; cdr3_aa: CASSPATGTAYEQYF
v_call: TRBV28; j_call: TRBJ2-2; d_call: TRBD1; cdr3_aa: CASSGDSYTGELFF
v_call: TRBV27; j_call: TRBJ2-7; d_call: TRBD1; cdr3_aa: CASGTGPYEQYF
v_call: TRBV15; j_call: TRBJ2-2; d_call: TRBD1; cdr3_aa: CATSREGQGDTGELFF
v_call: TRBV2; j_call: TRBJ2-1; d_call: TRBD2; cdr3_aa: CASSEGSGSLDEQFF
v_call: TRBV20-1; j_call: TRBJ2-1; d_call: TRBD2; cdr3_aa: CSAKSLAGTYNEQFF
v_call: TRBV14; j_call: TRBJ2-7; d_call: -; cdr3_aa: CASSAVGAYEQYF
v_call: TRBV7-8; j_call: TRBJ2-1; d_call: TRBD2; cdr3_aa: CASSPPGTSGWDEQFF
v_call: TRBV7-8; j_call: TRBJ2-1; d_call: -; cdr3_aa: CASSLTGRYNEQFF
v_call: TRBV12-3/TRBV12-4; j_call: TRBJ1-1; d_call: -; cdr3_aa: CASSSAGAISEAFF
v_call: TRBV12-3/TRBV12-4; j_call: TRBJ2-5; d_call: -; cdr3_aa: CASLGRGGYQETQYF
v_call: TRBV6-5; j_call: TRBJ2-3; d_call: TRBD2; cdr3_aa: CASSLSTSGTDTQYF
v_call: TRBV12-3/TRBV12-4; j_call: TRBJ2-5; d_call: -; cdr3_aa: CASSLTGFETQYF
v_call: TRBV3-1; j_call: TRBJ2-5; d_call: TRBD2; cdr3_aa: CASSGRGTSGGAWQETQYF
v_call: TRBV11-2; j_call: TRBJ2-5; d_call: -; cdr3_aa: CASSFPAETQYF
v_call: TRBV20-1; j_call: TRBJ1-6; d_call: TRBD1; cdr3_aa: CSARDQGTGDNSPLHF
v_call: TRBV3-1; j_call: TRBJ2-3; d_call: -; cdr3_aa: CASSQDNSDLPTDTQYF
v_call: TRBV27; j_call: TRBJ2-3; d_call: -; cdr3_aa: CASSLSVGGASADTQYF
v_call: TRBV12-3/TRBV12-4; j_call: TRBJ2-1; d_call: -; cdr3_aa: CASSTRGEQFF
v_call: TRBV9; j_call: TRBJ2-1; d_call: TRBD2; cdr3_aa: CASSPSGSLSNEQFF
v_call: TRBV4-2; j_call: TRBJ2-7; d_call: TRBD2; cdr3_aa: CASSQGWAVSGPYEQYF
v_call: TRBV12-3/TRBV12-4; j_call: TRBJ2-7; d_call: -; cdr3_aa: CASSLAQLGYEQYF
v_call: TRBV7-3; j_call: TRBJ2-3; d_call: -; cdr3_aa: CASSLTGTPVAGTDTQYF
v_call: TRBV4-1; j_call: TRBJ2-1; d_call: -; cdr3_aa: CASSQERAGSGMDEQFF
v_call: TRBV13; j_call: TRBJ2-1; d_call: -; cdr3_aa: CASSLGWRDGNEQFF
v_call: TRBV7-8; j_call: TRBJ2-1; d_call: TRBD2; cdr3_aa: CASSIGYGTSGDNEQFF
v_call: TRBV29-1; j_call: TRBJ1-1; d_call: -; cdr3_aa: CSVESPQNTEAFF
v_call: TRBV24-1; j_call: TRBJ2-1; d_call: -; cdr3_aa: CATGPSSYNEQFF
v_call: TRBV9; j_call: TRBJ2-5; d_call: -; cdr3_aa: CASSRNGAQETQYF
v_call: TRBV12-3/TRBV12-4; j_call: TRBJ1-2; d_call: -; cdr3_aa: CASSFSKGTFYGYTF
v_call: TRBV10-3; j_call: TRBJ2-2; d_call: -; cdr3_aa: CAIRLNTGELFF
v_call: TRBV29-1; j_call: TRBJ2-7; d_call: -; cdr3_aa: CSVLWGSYSYEQYF
v_call: TRBV27; j_call: TRBJ2-7; d_call: TRBD2; cdr3_aa: CASSLGGSPYEQYF
v_call: TRBV10-1; j_call: TRBJ2-2; d_call: TRBD2; cdr3_aa: CASSERGGYPGELFF
v_call: TRBV9; j_call: TRBJ2-1; d_call: TRBD1; cdr3_aa: CASSVAARDRVVNEQFF
v_call: TRBV29-1; j_call: TRBJ2-3; d_call: TRBD2; cdr3_aa: CSVGGGLTDTQYF
v_call: TRBV9; j_call: TRBJ1-3; d_call: -; cdr3_aa: CASSAGVELGNTIYF
v_call: TRBV29-1; j_call: TRBJ2-7; d_call: TRBD2; cdr3_aa: CSVEARLAGSDEQYF
v_call: TRBV20-1; j_call: TRBJ2-1; d_call: -; cdr3_aa: CSARRGLYNEQFF
v_call: TRBV7-2; j_call: TRBJ2-3; d_call: -; cdr3_aa: CASSLDKSRWDTQYF
v_call: TRBV13; j_call: TRBJ1-4; d_call: -; cdr3_aa: CASTFFAGGNEKLFF